The 18 T cell receptor beta chains presented below share a single source sample, sequenced in a study of blood T cell repertoires in COVID-19. Only in-frame clones appear in the TCRdb table, and some are missing; sequencing was by immunoSEQ multiplex PCR. The repertoire holds approximately 300,000 clones, with around 85% as singletons. The sample consisted of PBMCs or T cells enriched from blood (not recorded which). These receptors originate from a woman younger than 45 who had been exposed to COVID-19.

The chain has TRBV5-1 and TRBJ2-1; possibly TRBD1 for D (6 bases). In germline, CDR1 is SGHRS, CDR2 YFSETQ. Trimming removed 5 bases from V and 7 bases from J, with 16 bases in between. The CDR3 extends over 14 amino acids. This CDR3 is CASSHAGDKNEQFF. The DNA for the CDR3 is TGCGCCAGCAGTCATGCAGGGGACAAAAATGAGCAGTTCTTC.

This clone was detected only a few times. V usage is TRBV7-9 and J usage is TRBJ2-5, with a tentative D call TRBD2 (6 bases). The CDR3 has 14 amino acids. CDR1 is SEHNR, CDR2 FQNEAQ, per germline (reference sequence). Between the trimmed V and J ends, which lost 2 bases and 5 bases, there was a span of 12 bases. DNA of the CDR3: TGTGCCAGCAGCTTAAGGACGGAGGGGGAGACCCAGTACTTC. The encoded protein is CASSLRTEGETQYF. The full variable domain, its missing parts supplied by reference TRBV7-9 and TRBJ2-5, is DTGVSQNPRHKITKRGQNVTFRCDPISEHNRLYWYRQTLGQGPEFLTYFQNEAQLEKSRLLSDRFSAERPKGSFSTLEIQRTEQGDSAMYLCASSLRTEGETQYFGPGTRLLVL.

The chain couples TRBV5-1 to TRBJ1-2; 8 nucleotides line up with TRBD1. In germline, CDR1 is SGHRS, CDR2 YFSETQ. The CDR3 sequence is 15 residues long. The V gene end was trimmed by 1 base and the J gene end by 8 bases; junction bases not matched to a gene: 10. The CDR3 spells CASSLSGGQGGGYTF. Here the CDR3 DNA reads TGCGCCAGCAGCTTGTCGGGAGGACAGGGCGGGGGCTACACCTTC.

This rearrangement joins TRBV6-2 or TRBV6-3 to TRBJ1-2, with 9 bases lining up with TRBD1. The germline CDR1 and CDR2 sequences are MNHEY and SVGEGT. This CDR3 has 14 residues. Trimming took 4 bases from V and 6 from J; bases not matched to a gene: 6. The DNA for the CDR3 is TGTGCCAGCAGTTGGACCGGGACAGGGAATGGCTACACCTTC. Translation: CASSWTGTGNGYTF.

In this sample, this clone turned up once. This chain connects TRBV24-1 to TRBJ2-1, with D possibly being TRBD1 (6 bases). Trimming pared 9 bases from V and 8 bases from J, leaving 16 bases between. CDR1 and CDR2 (germline): KGHDR, SFDVKD. CDR3 length equals 13 residues. CDR3 bases: TGTGCCACCCAGCCGGGACACCTTTATGAGCAGTTCTTC. Its protein product is CATQPGHLYEQFF.

This clone was detected a few times. The rearrangement joins TRBV12-3 or TRBV12-4 to TRBJ1-2; TRBD1 aligns across 7 bases. V dropped 5 bases and J dropped 5; count of bases not matched to a gene: 5. The CDR3 runs 13 residues. For the CDR3, the DNA is TGTGCCAGCAGTCCGGGGACAGCGTATGGCTACACCTTC. Encoded protein: CASSPGTAYGYTF.

CDR3 region: CAGGVVVPRSNEQFF. CDR3 coding DNA: TGTGCCGGGGGTGTAGTGGTTCCCCGCAGCAATGAGCAGTTCTTC. The V call is TRBV30, the J call TRBJ2-1; D may correspond to TRBD1 or TRBD2 (5 bases each). CDR3 length: 15 amino acids. Trimming took 8 bases from V and 6 from J, leaving 23 bases between them. The V gene's germline CDR1 is GTSNPN and CDR2 SVGIG (reference sequence).

The V gene is TRBV7-9, the J gene TRBJ2-7; D gene unclear. Per the germline V gene, CDR1 is SEHNR and CDR2 is FQNEAQ (reference sequence). The CDR3 runs to 11 residues. Trimming took 4 bases from V and 6 from J, leaving 7 bases between them. CDR3 DNA: TGTGCCAGCAGCTCCGAGAGCGAGCAGTACTTC. Amino acids: CASSSESEQYF.

This rearrangement joins TRBV10-2 to TRBJ2-7; D is perhaps TRBD1 (5 bases). There are 12 residues in the CDR3. V was shortened by 2 bases and J by 7 bases, with 9 bases between the two germline ends. The germline V gene has CDR1 WSHSY and CDR2 SAAADI. CDR3 DNA sequence: TGCGCCAGCAGTGAGAGGGGTTGGGAGCAGTACTTC. It is translated as CASSERGWEQYF.

This clone was observed a few times. The rearrangement links TRBV5-1 to TRBJ1-1; D might be TRBD1 (6 bases). The ends were cut back, 1 base at V and 0 bases at J, with 13 bases in the middle. The CDR3 loop spans 16 amino acids. Germline CDR1 reads SGHRS; CDR2 reads YFSETQ. The CDR3 reads CASSLTRNRVNTEAFF. CDR3 DNA: TGCGCCAGCAGCTTGACAAGGAACAGGGTGAACACTGAAGCTTTCTTT.

The chain uses TRBV27 and TRBJ1-5, with a weak D call TRBD1 (6 bases). The V end was cut by 8 bases, the J end by 6 bases, with 17 bases between. The CDR3 is 14 amino acids. Per germline, CDR1 MNHEY and CDR2 SMNVEV (reference sequence). This CDR3 reads CASAGGGAGQPQHF. CDR3 in DNA: TGTGCCAGCGCGGGGGGGGGCGCGGGTCAGCCCCAGCATTTT.

The chain recombines TRBV11-3 with TRBJ2-7, with D possibly TRBD2 on 6 matching bases. Trimming cost V 1 base and J 0 bases, with 10 bases left between them. CDR3 length: 15 residues. The V gene's germline CDR1 is SGHNT and CDR2 YENEEA. The CDR3 loop is CASSLGGGNSYEQYF. The CDR3, as DNA: TGTGCCAGCAGCTTAGGGGGAGGAAACTCCTACGAGCAGTACTTC.

The chain uses TRBV28 and TRBJ1-2, with D uncertain. The V and J ends lost 8 bases and 10 bases respectively, with 11 bases between them. The germline CDR1 and CDR2 sequences are MDHEN and SYDVKM. CDR3 length: 10 residues. This CDR3 reads CASQRLDYTF. DNA for the CDR3: TGTGCCAGCCAGCGGTTGGACTACACCTTC.

This rearrangement joins TRBV24-1 to TRBJ2-1, with D possibly matching TRBD2 (7 bases). The CDR3 sequence is 15 residues long. CDR1 KGHDR and CDR2 SFDVKD come from the germline V gene. V lost 6 bases, J lost 5 bases, and 16 bases lay in between. The CDR3 DNA follows: TGTGCCACCAGTTTCGGAGGGGGGGCCGACAATGAGCAGTTCTTC. Its translation is CATSFGGGADNEQFF.

The chain employs TRBV6-1 and TRBJ2-5; tentative D call: TRBD2 (5 bases). The CDR3 has 17 residues. V lost 4 bases to trimming and J lost 2 bases, with 20 bases between them. The germline CDR1 and CDR2 sequences are MNHNS and SASEGT. CDR3 bases: TGTGCCAGCAGTGCACTTAACTACGGGGATGGGCAAGAGACCCAGTACTTC. Encoded protein: CASSALNYGDGQETQYF.

The rearrangement uses TRBV28 and TRBJ1-5; D remains ambiguous. Trimming left V 5 bases short and J 5 bases short, with 16 bases between. CDR3 length equals 15 residues. CDR1 is MDHEN and CDR2 is SYDVKM in the germline V gene. CDR3 DNA: TGTGCCAGCAGTGTGGACGGGGAAGCATATCAGCCCCAGCATTTT. Amino acids: CASSVDGEAYQPQHF.

The chain is built from TRBV25-1 and TRBJ1-2, with a weak D call TRBD1 (6 bases). CDR3 length: 13 amino acids. Germline CDR1 and CDR2: MGHDK and SYGVNS. Between the trimmed V and J ends, which lost 3 bases and 4 bases, there was a span of 9 bases. The CDR3 DNA follows: TGTGCCAGCAGTGATATAGGGGGCTATGGCTACACCTTC. This codes for CASSDIGGYGYTF.

V usage is TRBV4-2 and J usage is TRBJ1-6; TRBD1 aligns across 11 bases. Germline V gene data show CDR1 as LGHNA and CDR2 as YNFKEQ. V lost 4 bases, J lost 9 bases, and 5 bases stayed unmatched. This CDR3 has 15 residues. The CDR3 nucleotides read TGTGCCAGCAGCCGGACAGGGGGCGAAAGTTCACCCCTCCACTTT. It specifies CASSRTGGESSPLHF.